Each of the 11 T cell receptor beta chains below was sequenced from the same sample in a study of identical twins. TCRdb fed the 5' RACE reads into MiXCR, producing one record per CDR3 protein. The repertoire holds roughly 690,000 distinct CDR3 sequences, with roughly 6% as singletons. The specimen sequenced was naive T cells sorted from blood. The source is a man aged 18 to 29 in good health.

The sample holds a few counts of this clonotype. The chain carries TRBV5-6 and TRBJ2-3, with 14 bases that match TRBD2. J gave up 2 bases and V 4 bases, and 18 bases lay outside the gene matches. Germline V gene lookup returns CDR1 SGHDT and CDR2 YYEEEE. The CDR3 is 21 amino acids. The CDR3 reads CASSPIPGLAGGSTLTDTQYF. The CDR3 nucleotides read TGTGCCAGCAGCCCCATCCCTGGACTAGCGGGAGGTTCAACCCTCACAGATACGCAGTATTTT. Combining the CDR3 with reference TRBV5-6 and TRBJ2-3 gives the whole variable domain DAGVTQSPTHLIKTRGQQVTLRCSPKSGHDTVSWYQQALGQGPQFIFQYYEEEERQRGNFPDRFSGHQFPNYSSELNVNALLLGDSALYLCASSPIPGLAGGSTLTDTQYFGPGTRLTVL.

This clonotype was counted a few times. V gene TRBV30 combines with J gene TRBJ2-3; D gene unclear. The germline CDR1 and CDR2 sequences are GTSNPN and SVGIG (reference sequence). The CDR3 length is 12 residues. The V end lost 3 bases, the J end lost 2 bases, and 6 bases lay between the germline ends. CDR3 amino acids: CAWRRYTDTQYF. CDR3 nucleotides: TGTGCCTGGAGGCGGTACACAGATACGCAGTATTTT.

This clonotype was picked up many times. The rearrangement uses TRBV6-1 and TRBJ2-3; 7 bases line up with TRBD1. The trim removed 4 bases at V and 0 bases at J, leaving 4 bases unmatched. Germline V gene lookup returns CDR1 MNHNS and CDR2 SASEGT. The CDR3 is 15 residues long. The CDR3 coding sequence is TGTGCCAGCAGTGGAGAGGGGGCTAGCACAGATACGCAGTATTTT. This codes for CASSGEGASTDTQYF.

V usage is TRBV20-1 and J usage is TRBJ2-3; 10 bases are a match to TRBD2. Germline V lookup: CDR1 DFQATT, CDR2 SNEGSKA (reference sequence). The V segment lost 1 base and the J segment 5 bases; nucleotides outside the gene matches: 9. CDR3 size: 16 residues. Here the CDR3 reads CSARGLYQREGDTQYF. The DNA for the CDR3 is TGCAGTGCTAGAGGATTATATCAGCGGGAGGGAGATACGCAGTATTTT.

The genes are TRBV5-1 and TRBJ2-3; D ambiguous. From germline, CDR1 is SGHRS and CDR2 YFSETQ. V was pared by 7 bases and J by 1 base, with 10 bases between. The CDR3 is made up of 13 amino acids. CDR3 in amino acids: CASGEGRTDTQYF. The CDR3 bases are TGCGCCAGCGGGGAAGGGCGCACAGATACGCAGTATTTT. The full variable domain, with the rest looked up from reference TRBV5-1 and TRBJ2-3, is KAGVTQTPRYLIKTRGQQVTLSCSPISGHRSVSWYQQTPGQGLQFLFEYFSETQRNKGNFPGRFSGRQFSNSRSEMNVSTLELGDSALYLCASGEGRTDTQYFGPGTRLTVL.

This clonotype was seen ten or more times. The CDR3 sequence: CSVEIDQASYEQYV. As DNA, the CDR3 is TGCAGCGTTGAAATAGACCAGGCCAGCTACGAGCAGTACGTC. The gene calls are TRBV29-1 and TRBJ2-7; D is undetermined. The CDR3 length is 14 residues. Trimming stripped 2 bases from V and 3 bases from J, with 14 bases between. Germline loops: CDR1 SQVTM, CDR2 ANQGSEA.

The chain combines TRBV20-1 with TRBJ1-2; D is undetermined. Germline V lookup: CDR1 DFQATT, CDR2 SNEGSKA (reference sequence). The ends were cut back, 7 bases at V and 3 bases at J, with 18 bases in the middle. The CDR3 length is 14 residues. The CDR3 loop is CSVFKATRDYGYTF. DNA for the CDR3: TGCAGTGTCTTCAAGGCTACGAGGGACTATGGCTACACCTTC.

In this sample, this clonotype turned up a few times. This chain links TRBV15 with TRBJ2-5; D call uncertain. Trimming shortened V by 1 base and J by 0 bases, and 3 bases separated the two germline ends. This CDR3 has 13 residues. Germline CDR1 reads LNHNV; CDR2 reads YYDKDF (reference sequence). CDR3 DNA: TGTGCCACCAGCAGAGTGTACCAAGAGACCCAGTACTTC. Encoded protein: CATSRVYQETQYF.

This chain links TRBV30 with TRBJ2-1, with no clear D. The germline gives CDR1 GTSNPN, CDR2 SVGIG (reference sequence). The CDR3 totals 13 residues. V was trimmed by 0 bases and J by 9 bases, leaving 12 bases between them. CDR3 region: CAWSVQTVGEQFF. The CDR3 coding sequence is TGTGCCTGGAGTGTCCAGACCGTCGGTGAGCAGTTCTTC.

The rearrangement joins TRBV12-3 or TRBV12-4 to TRBJ1-2; D not certain. Trimming took 5 bases from V and 12 from J, leaving 13 bases between them. This CDR3 comprises 11 residues. CDR3 sequence (DNA): TGTGCCAGCAGTACTTTCGGGGTCCACACCTTC. This sequence encodes CASSTFGVHTF.

This clonotype was counted ten times or more. DNA of the CDR3: TGCAGTGCTCCCTCCTTAGATACGCAGTATTTT. Translating gives CSAPSLDTQYF. The J gene is TRBJ2-3, the V gene TRBV20-1, with D hard to call. CDR1 DFQATT and CDR2 SNEGSKA come from the germline V gene (reference sequence). This CDR3 comprises 11 residues. V lost 5 bases and J 5 bases, leaving 8 bases between the germline ends.